This T cell receptor (beta chain) was documented in a study of T cells in tuberculosis. Using immunoSEQ multiplex PCR, the repertoire was profiled, and TCRdb retains in-frame clones only, with some absent. Altogether 35,000 to 55,000 clones are present, 90% to 95% being singletons, with the ten largest covering around 1.9%. Losses at the gene ends were 5 bases for V and 0 bases for J; bases not matched to a gene: 10. Germline-derived CDR1 and CDR2 are LNHDA and SQIVND (reference sequence). The CDR3 loop spans 18 amino acids. Sequencing was performed on PBMCs. This chain links TRBV19 with TRBJ2-1; 10 nucleotides agree with TRBD2. This TCR derives from a donor between 5 and 29 years old with latent tuberculosis or without tuberculosis infection. Some clones in this sample may be carry-over from other donors' samples. DNA for the CDR3: TGTGCCAGTAGTTGGAGGACTAGCGGACTAAGCTCCTACAATGAGCAGTTCTTC. Protein product: CASSWRTSGLSSYNEQFF.